These T cell receptor beta chains were read from a single sample in a study of Graves' ophthalmopathy and Graves' hyperthyroidism. TCRdb reanalysed the multiplex PCR reads using MiXCR and keeps one entry per CDR3 protein. The sample holds some 380,000 distinct CDR3 sequences, 15% seen once. Sequenced: peripheral blood. Receptors were obtained from a woman aged 18-29 years with stable Graves' hyperthyroidism. Both conserved end residues are part of each CDR3. The D gene is left open where the match is weak. A clone size is listed for some rows: how often the clone was seen (once, few, many), or a class if it is expanded.

V	size	D	J	DNA	CDR3
TRBV24-1	many	-	TRBJ1-1	TGTGCCACCACCCTGGGGACTGAAGCTTTCTTT	CATTLGTEAFF
TRBV6-1	many	-	TRBJ1-5	TGTGCCAGCAGTGAACAAGGGCGGAATCAGCCCCAGCATTTT	CASSEQGRNQPQHF
TRBV7-2	many	-	TRBJ1-6	TGTGCCAGCAGCCGTTCCCGCAGGGGAATTGATTCACCCCTCCACTTT	CASSRSRRGIDSPLHF
TRBV6-1	many	-	TRBJ1-3	TGTGCCAGCAGGCACCCAGGGACTGGAAACACCATATATTTT	CASRHPGTGNTIYF
TRBV29-1	many	-	TRBJ2-5	TGCAGCGTTAGAGAGCCGTTCCAAGAGACCCAGTACTTC	CSVREPFQETQYF
TRBV18	-	-	TRBJ1-3	TGTGCCAGCTCACCAAAGCATAGCTCTGGAAACACCATATATTTT	CASSPKHSSGNTIYF
TRBV6-1	many	-	TRBJ1-5	TGTGCCAGCAGTGAATCTGAAAGGCCCCAGCATTTT	CASSESERPQHF
TRBV27	-	-	TRBJ1-1	TGTGCCAGCAGTTTCGACAGCTTTACTATGAACACTGAAGCTTTCTTT	CASSFDSFTMNTEAFF
TRBV15	many	-	TRBJ2-6	TGTGCCACCAGCACAGGGACTGGGGCCAACGTCCTGACTTTC	CATSTGTGANVLTF
TRBV6-1	many	-	TRBJ2-2	TGTGCCAGCAGCCCCCTGAGGGAGCTGTTTTTT	CASSPLRELFF
TRBV10-3	few	-	TRBJ2-7	TGTGCCGCCCAGCCACAGGCAGGCTACGAGCAGTACTTC	CAAQPQAGYEQYF
TRBV2	many	-	TRBJ1-1	TGTGCCAGCAGTGATAGGTGGGAAATGAACACTGAAGCTTTCTTT	CASSDRWEMNTEAFF
TRBV10-3	many	-	TRBJ2-5	TGTGCCATCAGTGAGTTACAGGTCCAAGAGACCCAGTACTTC	CAISELQVQETQYF
TRBV12-3/TRBV12-4	many	-	TRBJ1-5	TGTGCCAGCACCCTAAGTACAGAGAATCAGCCCCAGCATTTT	CASTLSTENQPQHF
TRBV5-1	many	-	TRBJ1-5	TGCGCCAGCAGCTTGGACGGGTTCGGTCAGCCCCAGCATTTT	CASSLDGFGQPQHF
TRBV19	many	-	TRBJ1-2	TGTGCCAGTATGGGGGGAGGGGAGGAGGACTATGGCTACACCTTC	CASMGGGEEDYGYTF
TRBV7-2	many	-	TRBJ2-7	TGTGCCAGCAGCTTGATGATCCGGGACGAGCAGTACTTC	CASSLMIRDEQYF
TRBV6-5	many	-	TRBJ2-5	TGTGCCAGCAGTAGGGGGGGCCGGTTCCAAGAGACCCAGTACTTC	CASSRGGRFQETQYF
TRBV12-3/TRBV12-4	many	-	TRBJ1-3	TGTGCCAGCAGTCCAGATGTACCGGGCAAACTAAACACCATATATTTT	CASSPDVPGKLNTIYF
TRBV11-2	few	TRBD2	TRBJ2-5	TGTGCCAGCAGCTCACTAGCGGGGGGGCCGGGAGAGACCCAGTACTTC	CASSSLAGGPGETQYF
TRBV6-1	-	-	TRBJ1-2	TGTGCCAGCAGTGAAGCGCTAGGACCCAGCTATGGCTACACCTTC	CASSEALGPSYGYTF
TRBV19	many	-	TRBJ2-5	TGTGCCAGTAGTATGCGGGGCCTCCGGGAGACCCAGTACTTC	CASSMRGLRETQYF
TRBV20-1	many	-	TRBJ1-5	TGCAGTGCTCCGGACACTAATAGCAATCAGCCCCAGCATTTT	CSAPDTNSNQPQHF
TRBV28	many	-	TRBJ1-1	TGTGCCAGCACCTCTGGAGCCGTGAACACTGAAGCTTTCTTT	CASTSGAVNTEAFF
TRBV12-5	many	-	TRBJ1-2	TGTGCTAGTGGTTTGCCGGGACTGAACTCAATATTC	CASGLPGLNSIF
TRBV28	once	TRBD1	TRBJ2-7	TGTGCCAGCAGCCTGGGACAGGGTCAACCTTCCTACGAGCAGTACTTC	CASSLGQGQPSYEQYF
TRBV6-5	many	-	TRBJ1-6	TGTGCCAGCAAATGGACATTCCTTAATTCACCCCTCCACTTT	CASKWTFLNSPLHF
TRBV11-3	few	TRBD2	TRBJ2-5	TGTGCCAGCAGCTCTCTAGCGGGGGCGGGAGAGACCCAGTACTTC	CASSSLAGAGETQYF
TRBV9	-	-	TRBJ1-2	TGTGCCAGCAGCGTAGGCGGCCTAGCTAACTATGGCTACACCTTC	CASSVGGLANYGYTF
TRBV7-9	many	-	TRBJ2-7	TGTGCCAGCAGCTACCGGCCGACCTACGAGCAGTACTTC	CASSYRPTYEQYF
TRBV24-1	-	TRBD1	TRBJ2-5	TGTGCCACCAGTGACCCGGGACAGGGAGGAAAGACCCAGTACTTC	CATSDPGQGGKTQYF
TRBV20-1	-	-	TRBJ2-5	TGCAGTGCTACCCACGCCAGGACCCAGTACTTC	CSATHARTQYF
TRBV6-2/TRBV6-3	many	-	TRBJ2-7	TGTGCCAGCACCGGGCAGGGGCGCAACTACGAGCAGTACTTC	CASTGQGRNYEQYF
TRBV3-1	many	-	TRBJ1-6	TGTGCCAGCAGCCAAGAGACGAAAAATTCACCCCTCCACTTT	CASSQETKNSPLHF
TRBV12-3/TRBV12-4	many	TRBD1	TRBJ1-2	TGTGCCAGCAGTTTGGGTGGAGGGACAGGGGGCAACTATGGCTACACCTTC	CASSLGGGTGGNYGYTF
TRBV12-5	many	-	TRBJ1-2	TGTGCTAGTGGTTTGAAATTCGGAGATGGCTACACCTTC	CASGLKFGDGYTF
TRBV19	many	TRBD1	TRBJ1-1	TGTGCCAGCAAAGGACAGGGGGGAATGAACACTGAAGCTTTCTTT	CASKGQGGMNTEAFF